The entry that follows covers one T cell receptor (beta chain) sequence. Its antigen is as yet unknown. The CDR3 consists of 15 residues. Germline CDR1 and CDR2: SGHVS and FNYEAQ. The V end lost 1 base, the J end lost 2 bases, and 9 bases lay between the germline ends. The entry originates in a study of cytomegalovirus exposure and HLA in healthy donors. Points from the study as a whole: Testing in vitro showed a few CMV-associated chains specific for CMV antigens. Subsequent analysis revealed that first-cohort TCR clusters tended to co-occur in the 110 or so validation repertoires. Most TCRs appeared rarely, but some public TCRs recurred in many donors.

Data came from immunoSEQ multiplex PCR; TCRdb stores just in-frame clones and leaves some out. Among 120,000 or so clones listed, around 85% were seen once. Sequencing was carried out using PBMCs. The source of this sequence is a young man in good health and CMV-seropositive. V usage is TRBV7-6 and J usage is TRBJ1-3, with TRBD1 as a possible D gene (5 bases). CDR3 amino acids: CASSLGVGAGNTIYF. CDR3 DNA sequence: TGTGCCAGCAGCTTAGGGGTAGGGGCTGGAAACACCATATATTTT.